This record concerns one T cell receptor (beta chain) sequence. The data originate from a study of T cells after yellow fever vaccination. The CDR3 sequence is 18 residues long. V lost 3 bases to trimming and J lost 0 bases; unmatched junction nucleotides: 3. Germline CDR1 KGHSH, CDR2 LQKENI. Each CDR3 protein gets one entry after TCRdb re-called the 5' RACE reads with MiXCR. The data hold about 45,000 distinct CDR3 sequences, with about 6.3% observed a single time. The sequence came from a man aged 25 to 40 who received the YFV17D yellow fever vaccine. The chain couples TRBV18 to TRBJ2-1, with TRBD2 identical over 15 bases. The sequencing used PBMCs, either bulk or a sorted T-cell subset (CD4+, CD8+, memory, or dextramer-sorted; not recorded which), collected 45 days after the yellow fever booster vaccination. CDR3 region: CASSPRTSGRVSYNEQFF. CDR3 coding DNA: TGTGCCAGCTCACCGCGGACTAGCGGGAGGGTCTCCTACAATGAGCAGTTCTTC.